The 10 T cell receptor beta chains listed next were all sequenced from one sample in a study of regulatory T cells in long-lasting Graves disease. Through Arm-PCR of CDR3 regions and iRepertoire HTBI primers, TCR beta libraries were built. Via MiXCR, TCRdb re-called the multiplex PCR reads, giving one row per CDR3 protein. The sample has roughly 450,000 distinct CDR3 sequences, about a quarter seen once; the top ten hold approximately 25%. The time point was: persistent/refractory GD, antithyroid drugs over 5 years with positive TRAb. PBMC RNA was the source of the TCR library. Sample: peripheral blood mononuclear cells (PBMCs), taken when the disease was refractory, from a patient treated with antithyroid drugs. Receptors originate from a female donor with Graves disease.

Only one count was recorded for this clonotype. The gene calls are TRBV29-1 and TRBJ2-7, with D tentatively TRBD1 (6 bases). The CDR3 totals 14 residues. CDR1 SQVTM and CDR2 ANQGSEA come from the germline V gene. V shed 5 bases and J shed 0 bases, with 14 bases lying between them. This CDR3 is CSVTPTGNSYEQYF. The CDR3 DNA is TGCAGCGTTACCCCGACAGGTAACTCCTACGAGCAGTACTTC.

This clonotype appeared once. This chain joins TRBV9 and TRBJ2-2; D possibly corresponds to TRBD2 (6 bases). The CDR3 is 16 residues long. From germline, CDR1 is SGDLS and CDR2 YYNGEE. V was trimmed by 5 bases and J by 4 bases, leaving 18 bases between them. DNA for the CDR3: TGTGCCAGCAGTTTAGCTGTAGGAGGGGTCACCGGGGAGCTGTTTTTT. Translation gives CASSLAVGGVTGELFF.

A few counts support this clonotype. The chain employs TRBV2 and TRBJ1-2; 9 bases align to TRBD1. The germline gives CDR1 SNHLY, CDR2 FYNNEI. The CDR3 is made up of 13 amino acids. V was clipped by 6 bases and J by 6 bases; unmatched bases: 5. The CDR3 DNA sequence: TGTGCCAGCAGGGGAGACAGGGGGGATGGCTACACCTTC. Protein: CASRGDRGDGYTF. The complete variable domain, with remaining parts taken from reference TRBV2 and TRBJ1-2, reads EPEVTQTPSHQVTQMGQEVILRCVPISNHLYFYWYRQILGQKVEFLVSFYNNEISEKSEIFDDQFSVERPDGSNFTLKIRSTKLEDSAMYFCASRGDRGDGYTFGSGTRLTVV.

This clonotype was seen a handful of times. This chain links TRBV15 with TRBJ2-7; D tentatively fits TRBD1 or TRBD2 (6 bases each). With 2 bases removed from V and 4 bases from J, the gap between germline ends came to 15 bases. There are 15 residues in the CDR3. Germline CDR1 is LNHNV and CDR2 is YYDKDF (reference sequence). CDR3 in DNA: TGTGCCACCAGCAGATTTTCAAAAGGGGGGTACGAGCAGTACTTC. It codes for CATSRFSKGGYEQYF.

This clonotype was detected a few times. The chain links TRBV5-1 to TRBJ1-1; D may be TRBD1 (5 bases). Germline V gene lookup returns CDR1 SGHRS and CDR2 YFSETQ. The CDR3 is made up of 14 amino acids. V lost 5 bases and J lost 1, with 12 bases in between. Written as DNA, the CDR3 is TGCGCCAGCAGTAGCTACGGGGGGAACACTGAAGCTTTCTTT. This gives the protein CASSSYGGNTEAFF.

In this sample, this clonotype turned up a few times. CDR3 sequence reads: CASLASYNEQFF. Here the CDR3 DNA reads TGTGCCAGCCTCGCCTCCTACAATGAGCAGTTCTTC. This rearrangement joins TRBV18 to TRBJ2-1; D uncertain. Between the trimmed V and J ends, which lost 8 bases and 0 bases, there was a span of 5 bases. Germline V gives CDR1 KGHSH, CDR2 LQKENI. The CDR3 loop spans 12 amino acids.

This clonotype has ten or more counts. V and J are TRBV20-1 and TRBJ1-3; D is possibly TRBD1 (5 bases). CDR3 size: 14 residues. V shed 3 bases and J shed 0 bases, with 9 bases lying between them. From germline, CDR1 is DFQATT and CDR2 SNEGSKA (reference sequence). The CDR3 DNA reads as TGCAGTGCTAGGGGAGGGGACTCTGGAAACACCATATATTTT. Its protein is CSARGGDSGNTIYF.

This clonotype was found many times. V gene TRBV7-2 combines with J gene TRBJ2-6; D possibly corresponds to TRBD1 (5 bases). The V end lost 3 bases, the J end lost 0 bases, and 6 bases lay between the germline ends. Germline V gives CDR1 SGHTA, CDR2 FQGNSA. The CDR3 is 15 amino acids. CDR3 sequence reads: CASSFQGSGANVLTF. The CDR3 coding sequence is TGTGCCAGCAGCTTTCAGGGCTCTGGGGCCAACGTCCTGACTTTC.

This clonotype was seen at least ten times. The genes are TRBV7-3 and TRBJ2-2; 10 nucleotides line up with TRBD2. This CDR3 is 18 amino acids long. CDR1 SGHTA and CDR2 FQGTGA come from the germline V gene. V dropped 1 base and J dropped 4; count of bases not matched to a gene: 9. CDR3 residues: CASSLIPRLAGGTGELFF. The CDR3 nucleotides are TGTGCCAGCAGCTTAATACCCCGATTAGCGGGGGGCACCGGGGAGCTGTTTTTT.

In its sample, this clonotype was seen many times. The chain combines TRBV20-1 with TRBJ2-7, with TRBD2 matching over 9 bases. Germline CDR1 reads DFQATT; CDR2 reads SNEGSKA (reference sequence). V trimming: 0 bases; J trimming: 4 bases; junction bases outside the gene matches: 4. The CDR3 has 14 amino acids. The CDR3 nucleotides are TGCAGTGCTAGAGATTTGCTAGCGGGATACGAGCAGTACTTC. This codes for CSARDLLAGYEQYF.